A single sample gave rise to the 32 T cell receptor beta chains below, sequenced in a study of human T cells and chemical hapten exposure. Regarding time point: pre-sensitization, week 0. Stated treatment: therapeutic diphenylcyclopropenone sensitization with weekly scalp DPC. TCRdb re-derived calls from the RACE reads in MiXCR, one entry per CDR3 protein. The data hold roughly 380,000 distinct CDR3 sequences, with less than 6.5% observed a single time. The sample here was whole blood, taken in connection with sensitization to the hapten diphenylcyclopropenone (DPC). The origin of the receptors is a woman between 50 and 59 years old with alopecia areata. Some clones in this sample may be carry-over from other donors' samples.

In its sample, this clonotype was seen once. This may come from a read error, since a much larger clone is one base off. CDR3 region: CASRDANTEAFF. CDR3 in DNA: TGTGCCAGCAGGGACGCGAACACTGAAGCTTTCTTT. The J gene is TRBJ1-1, the V gene TRBV3-1; no firm D call. There are 12 residues in the CDR3. The germline V gene encodes CDR1 LGHDT and CDR2 YNNKEL (reference sequence). V was trimmed by 6 bases and J by 1 base, leaving 6 bases between them.

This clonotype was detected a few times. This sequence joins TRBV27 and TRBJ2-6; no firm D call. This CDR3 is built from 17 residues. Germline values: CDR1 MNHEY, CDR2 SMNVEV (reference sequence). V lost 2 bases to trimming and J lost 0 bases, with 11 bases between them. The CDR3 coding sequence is TGTGCCAGCAGTTTAGAACGCCGGAGCTCTGGGGCCAACGTCCTGACTTTC. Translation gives CASSLERRSSGANVLTF.

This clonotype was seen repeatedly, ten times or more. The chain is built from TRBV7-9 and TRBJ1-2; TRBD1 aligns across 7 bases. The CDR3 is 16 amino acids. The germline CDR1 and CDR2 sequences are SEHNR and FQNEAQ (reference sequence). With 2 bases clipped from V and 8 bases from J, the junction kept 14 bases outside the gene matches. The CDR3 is CASSLSAAGGLEGYTF. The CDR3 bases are TGTGCCAGCAGCTTAAGCGCGGCAGGGGGTCTGGAAGGCTACACCTTC.

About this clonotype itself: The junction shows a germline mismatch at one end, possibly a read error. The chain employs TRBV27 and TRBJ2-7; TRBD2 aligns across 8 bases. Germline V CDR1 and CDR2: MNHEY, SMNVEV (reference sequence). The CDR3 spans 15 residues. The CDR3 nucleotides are TGTGCCAGCAGTTTTGGGACTAGGCCCTCCGACGAGCAGTACTTC. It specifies CASSFGTRPSDEQYF.

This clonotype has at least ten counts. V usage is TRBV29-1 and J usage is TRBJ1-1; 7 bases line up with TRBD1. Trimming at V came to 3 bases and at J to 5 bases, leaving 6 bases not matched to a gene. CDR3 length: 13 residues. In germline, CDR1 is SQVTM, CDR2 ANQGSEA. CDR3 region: CSVETGPGTEAFF. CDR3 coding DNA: TGCAGCGTTGAGACAGGGCCGGGGACTGAAGCTTTCTTT. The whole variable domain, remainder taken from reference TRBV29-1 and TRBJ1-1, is SAVISQKPSRDICQRGTSLTIQCQVDSQVTMMFWYRQQPGQSLTLIATANQGSEATYESGFVIDKFPISRPNLTFSTLTVSNMSPEDSSIYLCSVETGPGTEAFFGQGTRLTVV.

The CDR3 spells CASSWTGGEQYF. CDR3 sequence (DNA): TGCGCCAGCAGCTGGACAGGGGGCGAGCAGTACTTC. V is TRBV5-1 and J is TRBJ2-7, with 10 bases lining up with TRBD1. The ends lost 3 bases at V and 6 bases at J; junction bases unmatched: 0. The germline CDR1 and CDR2 sequences are SGHRS and YFSETQ. The CDR3 has 12 residues.

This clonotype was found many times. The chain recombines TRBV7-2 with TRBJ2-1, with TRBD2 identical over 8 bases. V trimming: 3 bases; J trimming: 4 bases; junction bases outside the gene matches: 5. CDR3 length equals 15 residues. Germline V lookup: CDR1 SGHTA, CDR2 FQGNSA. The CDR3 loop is CASSFGGGFYNEQFF. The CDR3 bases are TGTGCCAGCAGCTTCGGCGGGGGGTTTTACAATGAGCAGTTCTTC.

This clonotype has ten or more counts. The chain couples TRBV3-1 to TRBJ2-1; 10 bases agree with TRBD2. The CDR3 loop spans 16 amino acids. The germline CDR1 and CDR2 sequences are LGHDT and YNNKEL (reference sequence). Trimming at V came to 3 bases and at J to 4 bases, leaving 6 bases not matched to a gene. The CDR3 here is CASSQVRTSGYNEQFF. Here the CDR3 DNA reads TGTGCCAGCAGCCAGGTCCGGACTAGCGGATACAATGAGCAGTTCTTC.

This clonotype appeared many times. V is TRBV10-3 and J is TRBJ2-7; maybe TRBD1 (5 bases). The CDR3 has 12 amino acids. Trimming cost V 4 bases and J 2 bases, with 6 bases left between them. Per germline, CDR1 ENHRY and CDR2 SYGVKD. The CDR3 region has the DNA TGTGCCATCAGTGTGGACACCTACGAGCAGTACTTC. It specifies CAISVDTYEQYF.

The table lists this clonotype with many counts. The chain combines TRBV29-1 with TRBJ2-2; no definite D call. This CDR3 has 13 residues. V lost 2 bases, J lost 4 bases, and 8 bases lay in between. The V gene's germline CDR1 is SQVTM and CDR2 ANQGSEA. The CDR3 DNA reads TGCAGCGTTGAACGGCAGGTCACCGGGGAGCTGTTTTTT. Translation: CSVERQVTGELFF.

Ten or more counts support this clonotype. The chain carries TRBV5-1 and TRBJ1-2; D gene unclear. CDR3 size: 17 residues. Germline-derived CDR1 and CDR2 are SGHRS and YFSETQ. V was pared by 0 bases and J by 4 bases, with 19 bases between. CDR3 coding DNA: TGCGCCAGCAGCTTGGGAAATGGCGCGTTAGAGGGCTATGGCTACACCTTC. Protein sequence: CASSLGNGALEGYGYTF. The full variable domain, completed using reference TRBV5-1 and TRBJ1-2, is KAGVTQTPRYLIKTRGQQVTLSCSPISGHRSVSWYQQTPGQGLQFLFEYFSETQRNKGNFPGRFSGRQFSNSRSEMNVSTLELGDSALYLCASSLGNGALEGYGYTFGSGTRLTVV.

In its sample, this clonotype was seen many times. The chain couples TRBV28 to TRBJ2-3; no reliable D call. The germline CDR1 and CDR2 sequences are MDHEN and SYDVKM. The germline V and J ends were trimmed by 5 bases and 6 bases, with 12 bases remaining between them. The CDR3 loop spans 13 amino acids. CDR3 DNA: TGTGCCAGCAGTGGCGCTGGGTTGGATACGCAGTATTTT. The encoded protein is CASSGAGLDTQYF.

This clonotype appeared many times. The CDR3: CASSLPALLNYEQYF. The CDR3, as DNA: TGTGCCAGCAGTCTTCCGGCCCTGTTAAACTACGAGCAGTACTTC. The genes are TRBV6-2 or TRBV6-3 and TRBJ2-7; D is ambiguous. V was trimmed by 5 bases and J by 3 bases, leaving 17 bases between them. The CDR3 length is 15 residues. Germline V gene lookup returns CDR1 MNHEY and CDR2 SVGEGT.

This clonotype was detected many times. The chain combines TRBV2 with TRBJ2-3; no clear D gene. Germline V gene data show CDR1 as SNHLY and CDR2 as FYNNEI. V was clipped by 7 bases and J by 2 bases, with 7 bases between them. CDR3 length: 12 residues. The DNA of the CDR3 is TGTGCCAGCACTCGAGTCACAGATACGCAGTATTTT. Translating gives CASTRVTDTQYF.

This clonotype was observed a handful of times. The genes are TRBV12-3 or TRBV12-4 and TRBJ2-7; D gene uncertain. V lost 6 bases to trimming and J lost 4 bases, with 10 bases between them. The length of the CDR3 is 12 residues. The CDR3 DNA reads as TGTGCCAGCAGCTTCAGCGTATACGAGCAGTACTTC. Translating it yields CASSFSVYEQYF.

CDR3 DNA: TGTGCCAGCAAATATACCGGGACTAGCCGTTACGAGCAGTACTTC. Residues: CASKYTGTSRYEQYF. The chain links TRBV27 to TRBJ2-7; 9 bases match TRBD2. J was trimmed by 4 bases and V by 7 bases; bases with no gene match: 11. Germline values: CDR1 MNHEY, CDR2 SMNVEV (reference sequence). CDR3 length equals 15 residues.

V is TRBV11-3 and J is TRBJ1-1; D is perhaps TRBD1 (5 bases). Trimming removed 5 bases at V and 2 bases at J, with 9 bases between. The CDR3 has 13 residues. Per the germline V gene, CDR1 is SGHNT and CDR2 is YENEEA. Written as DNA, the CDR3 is TGTGCCAGCAGCCGGGGCAGAAACACTGAAGCTTTCTTT. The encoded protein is CASSRGRNTEAFF.

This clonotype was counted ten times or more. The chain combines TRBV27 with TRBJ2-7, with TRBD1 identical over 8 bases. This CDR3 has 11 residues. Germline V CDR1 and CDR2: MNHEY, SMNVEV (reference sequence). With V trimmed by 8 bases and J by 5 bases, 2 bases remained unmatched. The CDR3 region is CASQGAHEQYF. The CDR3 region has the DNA TGTGCCAGCCAGGGGGCCCACGAGCAGTACTTC.

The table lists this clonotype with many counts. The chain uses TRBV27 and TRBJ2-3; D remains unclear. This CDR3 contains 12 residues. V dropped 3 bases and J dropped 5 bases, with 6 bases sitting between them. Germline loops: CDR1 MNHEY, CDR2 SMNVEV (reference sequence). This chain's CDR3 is CASSFPRDTQYF. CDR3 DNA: TGTGCCAGCAGTTTCCCCCGAGATACGCAGTATTTT.

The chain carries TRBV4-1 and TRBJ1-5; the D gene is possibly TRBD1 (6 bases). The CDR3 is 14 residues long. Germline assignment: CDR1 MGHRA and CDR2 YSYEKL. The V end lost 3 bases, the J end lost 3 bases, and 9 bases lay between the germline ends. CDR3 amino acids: CASSQDSHNQPQHF. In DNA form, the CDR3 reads TGCGCCAGCAGCCAGGACAGCCACAATCAGCCCCAGCATTTT.

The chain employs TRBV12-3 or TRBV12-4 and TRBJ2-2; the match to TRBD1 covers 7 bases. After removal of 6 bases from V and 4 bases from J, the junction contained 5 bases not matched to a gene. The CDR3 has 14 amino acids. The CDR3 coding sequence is TGTGCCAGCAGGACAGGGCCCCCCACCGGGGAGCTGTTTTTT. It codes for CASRTGPPTGELFF.

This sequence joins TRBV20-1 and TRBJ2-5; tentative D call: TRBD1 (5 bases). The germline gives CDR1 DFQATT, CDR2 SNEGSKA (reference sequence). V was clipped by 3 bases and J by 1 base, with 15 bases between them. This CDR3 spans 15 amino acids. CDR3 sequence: CSARASLGPQETQYF. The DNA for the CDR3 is TGCAGTGCTAGGGCGAGCCTGGGGCCCCAAGAGACCCAGTACTTC.

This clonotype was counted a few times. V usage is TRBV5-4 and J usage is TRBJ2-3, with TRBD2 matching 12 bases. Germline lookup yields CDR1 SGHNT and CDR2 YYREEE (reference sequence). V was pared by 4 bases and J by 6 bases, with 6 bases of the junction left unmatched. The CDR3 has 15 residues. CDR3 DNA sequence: TGTGCCAGCAGCCCGGGACTAGCGGGCCGGGATACGCAGTATTTT. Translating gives CASSPGLAGRDTQYF. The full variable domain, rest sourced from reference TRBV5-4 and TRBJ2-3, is ETGVTQSPTHLIKTRGQQVTLRCSSQSGHNTVSWYQQALGQGPQFIFQYYREEENGRGNFPPRFSGLQFPNYSSELNVNALELDDSALYLCASSPGLAGRDTQYFGPGTRLTVL.

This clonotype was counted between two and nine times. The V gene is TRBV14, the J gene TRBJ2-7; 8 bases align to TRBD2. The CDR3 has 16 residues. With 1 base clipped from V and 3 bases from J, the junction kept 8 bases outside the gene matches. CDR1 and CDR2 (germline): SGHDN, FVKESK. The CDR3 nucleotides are TGTGCCAGCAGCCAAGGGGCGAACGGGGGGGTCTACGAGCAGTACTTC. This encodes CASSQGANGGVYEQYF.

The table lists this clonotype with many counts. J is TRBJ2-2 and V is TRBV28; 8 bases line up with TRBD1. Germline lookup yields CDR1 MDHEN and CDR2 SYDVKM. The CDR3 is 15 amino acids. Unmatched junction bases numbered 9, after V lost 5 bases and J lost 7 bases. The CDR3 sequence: CASSPETGVVGELFF. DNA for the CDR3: TGTGCCAGCAGTCCGGAGACAGGGGTGGTCGGGGAGCTGTTTTTT.

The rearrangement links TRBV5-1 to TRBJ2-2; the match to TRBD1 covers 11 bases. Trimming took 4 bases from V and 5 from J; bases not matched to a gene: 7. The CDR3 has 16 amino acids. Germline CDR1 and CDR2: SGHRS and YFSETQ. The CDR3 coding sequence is TGCGCCAGCAGCGAGCCGGGACAGGGGGTTACCGGGGAGCTGTTTTTT. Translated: CASSEPGQGVTGELFF.

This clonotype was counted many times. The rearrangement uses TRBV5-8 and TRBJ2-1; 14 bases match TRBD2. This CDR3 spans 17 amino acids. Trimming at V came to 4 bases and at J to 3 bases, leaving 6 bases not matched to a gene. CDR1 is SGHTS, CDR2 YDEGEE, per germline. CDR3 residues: CASSPGLAGGFYNEQFF. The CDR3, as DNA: TGTGCCAGCAGCCCCGGACTAGCGGGGGGTTTCTACAATGAGCAGTTCTTC.

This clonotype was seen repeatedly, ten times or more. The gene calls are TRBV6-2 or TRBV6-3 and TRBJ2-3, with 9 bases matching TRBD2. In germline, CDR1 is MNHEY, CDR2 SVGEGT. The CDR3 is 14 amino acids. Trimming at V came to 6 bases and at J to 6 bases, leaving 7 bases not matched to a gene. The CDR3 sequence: CASRTGGRADTQYF. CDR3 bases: TGTGCCAGCAGAACGGGCGGGAGGGCCGATACGCAGTATTTT.

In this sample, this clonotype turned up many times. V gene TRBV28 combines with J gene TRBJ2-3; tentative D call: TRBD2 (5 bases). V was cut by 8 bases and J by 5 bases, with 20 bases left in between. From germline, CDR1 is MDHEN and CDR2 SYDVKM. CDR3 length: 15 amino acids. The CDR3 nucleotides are TGTGCCAGCCTTAAGCCGAGAGGAGGAAAAGATACGCAGTATTTT. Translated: CASLKPRGGKDTQYF.

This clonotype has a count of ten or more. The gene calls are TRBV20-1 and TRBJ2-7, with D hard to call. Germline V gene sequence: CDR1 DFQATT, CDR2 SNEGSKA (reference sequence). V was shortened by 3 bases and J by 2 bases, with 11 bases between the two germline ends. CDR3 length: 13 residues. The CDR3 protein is CSARHSSTYEQYF. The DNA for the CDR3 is TGCAGTGCTAGGCACTCTTCTACCTACGAGCAGTACTTC.

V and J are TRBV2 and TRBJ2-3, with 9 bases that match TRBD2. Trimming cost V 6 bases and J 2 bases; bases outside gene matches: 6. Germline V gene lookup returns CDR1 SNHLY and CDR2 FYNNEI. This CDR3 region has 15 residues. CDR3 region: CASRTGLAATDTQYF. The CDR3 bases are TGTGCCAGCAGGACGGGACTAGCTGCCACAGATACGCAGTATTTT.

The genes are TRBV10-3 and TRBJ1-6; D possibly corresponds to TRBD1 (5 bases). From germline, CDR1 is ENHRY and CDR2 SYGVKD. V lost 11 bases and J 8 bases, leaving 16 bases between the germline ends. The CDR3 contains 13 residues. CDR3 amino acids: CASTRAGDSPLHF. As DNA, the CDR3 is TGTGCCTCAACCCGGGCGGGGGATTCACCCCTCCACTTT.